The 15 T cell receptor beta chains reported below all come from one sample, sequenced in a study of blood T cells in healthy people across ages. It was with a sample-barcoded 5' primer and a J-beta primer mix that a second PCR of roughly 7 to 12 cycles was run. TCRdb called the 5' RACE reads again in MiXCR, with one record for every CDR3 protein. Of roughly 700,000 distinct CDR3 sequences listed, around 49% are singletons. Sequencing was done on a sample of blood. All receptors derive from a woman between 55 and 75 years old in good health.

This clonotype was counted many times. This chain joins TRBV6-5 and TRBJ1-2; the match to TRBD1 covers 9 bases. Germline assignment: CDR1 MNHEY and CDR2 SVGAGI. This CDR3 is built from 14 residues. J lost 7 bases, V lost 2 bases, and 5 bases had no gene match. As DNA, the CDR3 is TGTGCCAGCAGTTACGGGGGACAGGGTGGTGGCTACACCTTC. Residues: CASSYGGQGGGYTF.

The chain joins TRBV9 to TRBJ2-5; 10 positions agree with TRBD2. The tail of the sequence fits TRBJ2-7 better, so the J call may be wrong. The CDR3 has 14 residues. CDR1 is SGDLS and CDR2 is YYNGEE in the germline V gene. CDR3 residues: CASSLSSGSSEQYF. The CDR3 nucleotides read TGTGCCAGCAGCCTTTCTAGCGGGAGTAGCGAGCAGTACTTC.

This clonotype was found a few times. Written as DNA, the CDR3 is TGTGCCAGCAGCCGCGCTCCGGGATCTTACTACGAGCAGTACTTC. This gives the protein CASSRAPGSYYEQYF. This sequence joins TRBV27 and TRBJ2-7; D might be TRBD2 (5 bases). CDR1 is MNHEY, CDR2 SMNVEV, per germline (reference sequence). The germline V and J ends were trimmed by 6 bases and 3 bases, with 18 bases remaining between them. The CDR3 has 15 residues.

The chain links TRBV2 to TRBJ2-7; 10 positions match TRBD1. The CDR3 covers 13 residues. The ends lost 9 bases at V and 7 bases at J; junction bases unmatched: 9. The germline V gene encodes CDR1 SNHLY and CDR2 FYNNEI. The chain's CDR3 is CARGTGARNEQYF. CDR3 DNA sequence: TGTGCCAGAGGGACAGGGGCTCGCAATGAGCAGTACTTC. Based on the CDR3 plus reference TRBV2 and TRBJ2-7, the full variable domain is EPEVTQTPSHQVTQMGQEVILRCVPISNHLYFYWYRQILGQKVEFLVSFYNNEISEKSEIFDDQFSVERPDGSNFTLKIRSTKLEDSAMYFCARGTGARNEQYFGPGTRLTVT.

A word on this clonotype: This may be a read error, as it is one base from a much larger clone. The chain joins TRBV7-2 to TRBJ2-3; TRBD2 agrees at 8 bases. Germline CDR1 is SGHTA and CDR2 is FQGNSA. The CDR3 has 14 amino acids. This CDR3 reads CASSLGGRTDTRYF. In DNA, the CDR3 is TGTGCCAGCAGCTTAGGCGGGAGGACAGATACGCGGTATTTT.

The chain links TRBV2 to TRBJ1-1, with D unresolved. This CDR3 is built from 13 residues. The V and J ends lost 10 bases and 0 bases respectively, with 12 bases between them. Germline V gene data show CDR1 as SNHLY and CDR2 as FYNNEI. The CDR3 nucleotides are TGTGCCACCGGAGAGGAAATGAACACTGAAGCTTTCTTT. This codes for CATGEEMNTEAFF.

This clonotype occurred a few times. This CDR3 reads CASSRRLADEQYF. DNA for the CDR3: TGTGCCAGCAGTCGTAGACTAGCGGACGAGCAGTACTTC. This chain connects TRBV6-5 to TRBJ2-7; 9 positions match TRBD2. CDR1 and CDR2 from the germline V gene are MNHEY and SVGAGI. The CDR3 loop spans 13 amino acids. The ends lost 5 bases at V and 5 bases at J; junction bases unmatched: 4.

The rearrangement uses TRBV12-3 or TRBV12-4 and TRBJ2-7, with 7 bases aligning to TRBD1. V trimming: 6 bases; J trimming: 0 bases; junction bases outside the gene matches: 2. The CDR3 is 13 amino acids. In DNA, the CDR3 is TGTGCCAGCAGCCAGGGGGTCTCCTACGAGCAGTACTTC. Its protein product is CASSQGVSYEQYF.

The genes are TRBV4-1 and TRBJ2-6; weak D call: TRBD2 (5 bases). V dropped 1 base and J dropped 0 bases, with 10 bases sitting between them. The CDR3 has 17 residues. Germline CDR1 reads MGHRA; CDR2 reads YSYEKL. CDR3 residues: CASSQGSGFSGANVLTF. CDR3 nucleotide sequence: TGCGCCAGCAGCCAAGGGTCGGGGTTCTCTGGGGCCAACGTCCTGACTTTC.

The chain links TRBV7-2 to TRBJ2-7, with D possibly being TRBD1 or TRBD2 (5 bases each). Per the germline V gene, CDR1 is SGHTA and CDR2 is FQGNSA. CDR3 length: 15 residues. The V and J ends lost 5 bases and 7 bases respectively, with 21 bases between them. CDR3 sequence (DNA): TGTGCCAGCAGCCCCTCCCGGGGCACAAACAATGAGCAGTACTTC. This gives the protein CASSPSRGTNNEQYF.

The gene calls are TRBV6-5 and TRBJ1-5; TRBD1 is a possible D gene (5 bases). V lost 0 bases and J lost 3, with 15 bases in between. The CDR3 loop spans 17 amino acids. Germline V gives CDR1 MNHEY, CDR2 SVGAGI. The CDR3 bases are TGTGCCAGCAGTTACTCAGTGAAGAGGGGACTCAATCAGCCCCAGCATTTT. This codes for CASSYSVKRGLNQPQHF.

A few counts support this clonotype. This chain links TRBV24-1 with TRBJ2-5; 10 nucleotides line up with TRBD1. Germline V gene sequence: CDR1 KGHDR, CDR2 SFDVKD. The V and J ends lost 3 bases and 4 bases, in that order; junction bases with no gene match: 4. The CDR3 loop spans 15 amino acids. CDR3 coding DNA: TGTGCCACCAGTGATCCCCGGACAGGGGGAGAGACCCAGTACTTC. It codes for CATSDPRTGGETQYF.

The gene calls are TRBV28 and TRBJ2-3, with 8 bases fitting TRBD1. V shed 7 bases, J shed 6 bases, and the junction held 9 bases outside the gene matches. Germline V gene data show CDR1 as MDHEN and CDR2 as SYDVKM. The CDR3 has 14 amino acids. Written as DNA, the CDR3 is TGTGCCAGCACCAAACCGGGACAGGTGGATACGCAGTATTTT. Its protein product is CASTKPGQVDTQYF.

V usage is TRBV5-1 and J usage is TRBJ1-1, with D tentatively TRBD1 (6 bases). The CDR3 is made up of 14 amino acids. V was pared by 1 base and J by 4 bases, with 11 bases between. CDR1 and CDR2 from the germline V gene are SGHRS and YFSETQ. CDR3 DNA: TGCGCCAGCAGCTTGTTGGGGGCTGGCACTGAAGCTTTCTTT. Residues: CASSLLGAGTEAFF.

The V call is TRBV6-2 or TRBV6-3, the J call TRBJ2-3, with 11 bases identical to TRBD2. The CDR3 totals 16 residues. V shed 6 bases and J 2 bases; nucleotides not matched to a gene: 7. CDR1 and CDR2 from the germline V gene are MNHEY and SVGEGT. In DNA form, the CDR3 reads TGTGCCAGCAGCCGACTAGCGGGGAAGTTCACAGATACGCAGTATTTT. Translating gives CASSRLAGKFTDTQYF.